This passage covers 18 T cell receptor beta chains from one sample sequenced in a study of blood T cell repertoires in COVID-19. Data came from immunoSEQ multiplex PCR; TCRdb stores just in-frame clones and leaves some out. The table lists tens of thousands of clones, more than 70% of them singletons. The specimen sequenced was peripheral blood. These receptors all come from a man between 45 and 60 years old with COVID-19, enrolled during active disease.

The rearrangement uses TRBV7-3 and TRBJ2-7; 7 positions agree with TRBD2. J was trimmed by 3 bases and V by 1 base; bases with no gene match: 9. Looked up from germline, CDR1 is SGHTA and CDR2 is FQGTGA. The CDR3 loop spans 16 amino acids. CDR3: CASSLIGGSNFYEQYF. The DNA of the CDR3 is TGTGCCAGCAGCTTAATCGGGGGGTCTAATTTCTACGAGCAGTACTTC.

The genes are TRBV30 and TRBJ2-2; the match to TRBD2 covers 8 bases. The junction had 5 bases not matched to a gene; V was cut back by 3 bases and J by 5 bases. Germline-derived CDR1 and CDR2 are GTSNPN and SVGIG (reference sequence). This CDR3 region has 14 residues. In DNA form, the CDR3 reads TGTGCCTGGAGCGGGGGGGCCAGGACCGGGGAGCTGTTTTTT. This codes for CAWSGGARTGELFF.

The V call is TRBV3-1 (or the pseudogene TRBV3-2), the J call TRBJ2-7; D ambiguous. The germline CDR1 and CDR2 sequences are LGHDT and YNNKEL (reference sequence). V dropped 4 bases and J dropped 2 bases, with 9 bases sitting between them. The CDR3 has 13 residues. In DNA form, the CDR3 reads TGTGCCAGCAGCCCCCAGGATACCTACGAGCAGTACTTC. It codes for CASSPQDTYEQYF.

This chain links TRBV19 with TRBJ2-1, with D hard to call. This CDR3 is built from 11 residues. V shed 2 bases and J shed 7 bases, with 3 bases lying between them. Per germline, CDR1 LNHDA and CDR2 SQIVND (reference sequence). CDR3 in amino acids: CASSILNEQFF. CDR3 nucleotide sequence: TGTGCCAGTAGTATACTTAATGAGCAGTTCTTC.

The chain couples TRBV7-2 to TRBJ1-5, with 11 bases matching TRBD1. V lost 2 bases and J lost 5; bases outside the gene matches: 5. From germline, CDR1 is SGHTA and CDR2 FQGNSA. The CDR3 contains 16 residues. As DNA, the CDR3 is TGTGCCAGCAGCTTAATAGGGGGACAGGGGGATCAGCCCCAGCATTTT. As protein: CASSLIGGQGDQPQHF.

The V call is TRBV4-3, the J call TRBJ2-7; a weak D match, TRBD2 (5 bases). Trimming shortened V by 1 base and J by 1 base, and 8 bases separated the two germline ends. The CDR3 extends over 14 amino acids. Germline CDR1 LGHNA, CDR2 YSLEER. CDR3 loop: CASSQGLASYEQYF. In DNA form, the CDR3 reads TGCGCCAGCAGCCAAGGCCTAGCATCCTACGAGCAGTACTTC.

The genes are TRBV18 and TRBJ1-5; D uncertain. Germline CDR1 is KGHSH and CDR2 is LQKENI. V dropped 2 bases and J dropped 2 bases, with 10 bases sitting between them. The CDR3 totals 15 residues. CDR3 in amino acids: CASSPEIAGNQPQHF. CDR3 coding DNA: TGTGCCAGCTCACCAGAAATAGCGGGCAATCAGCCCCAGCATTTT.

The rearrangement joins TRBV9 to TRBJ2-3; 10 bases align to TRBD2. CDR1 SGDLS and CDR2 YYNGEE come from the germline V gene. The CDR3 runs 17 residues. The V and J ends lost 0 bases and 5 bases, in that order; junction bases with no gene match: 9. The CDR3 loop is CASSVAPASGGLDTQYF. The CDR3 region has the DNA TGTGCCAGCAGCGTAGCCCCCGCTAGCGGGGGTTTAGATACGCAGTATTTT.

The DNA for the CDR3 is TGCGCCAGCAGCTTGGAACAGGGTATACTGGGTTACGAGCAGTACTTC. Its translation: CASSLEQGILGYEQYF. V gene TRBV5-1 combines with J gene TRBJ2-7; D might be TRBD1 (6 bases). The germline gives CDR1 SGHRS, CDR2 YFSETQ. CDR3 length equals 16 residues. V lost 0 bases and J 4 bases, leaving 17 bases between the germline ends.

In nucleotides, the CDR3 is TGTGCCAGCAGTTTTATCAACACCATATATTTT. Translated: CASSFINTIYF. V gene TRBV28 combines with J gene TRBJ1-3; no clear D. The CDR3 spans 11 residues. V gave up 3 bases and J gave up 7 bases, with 4 bases separating them. The germline gives CDR1 MDHEN, CDR2 SYDVKM.

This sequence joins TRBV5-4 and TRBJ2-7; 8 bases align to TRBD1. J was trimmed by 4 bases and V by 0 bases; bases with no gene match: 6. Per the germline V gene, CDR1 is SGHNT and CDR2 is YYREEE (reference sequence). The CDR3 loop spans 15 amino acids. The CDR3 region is CASSLGADRVYEQYF. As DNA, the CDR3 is TGTGCCAGCAGCTTGGGAGCGGACAGGGTGTACGAGCAGTACTTC.

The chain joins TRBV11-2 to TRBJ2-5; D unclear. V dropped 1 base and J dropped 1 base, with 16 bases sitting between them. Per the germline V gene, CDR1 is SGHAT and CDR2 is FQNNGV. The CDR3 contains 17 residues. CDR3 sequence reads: CASSLGRSPKAQETQYF. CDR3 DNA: TGTGCCAGCAGCTTAGGGCGGTCTCCTAAGGCCCAAGAGACCCAGTACTTC.

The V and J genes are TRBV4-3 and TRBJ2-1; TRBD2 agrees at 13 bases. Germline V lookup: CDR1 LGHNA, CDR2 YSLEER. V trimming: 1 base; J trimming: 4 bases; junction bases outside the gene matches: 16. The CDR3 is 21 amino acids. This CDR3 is CASSQGIGLAGALTQYNEQFF. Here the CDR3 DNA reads TGCGCCAGCAGCCAAGGTATAGGACTAGCGGGGGCTCTTACTCAATACAATGAGCAGTTCTTC.

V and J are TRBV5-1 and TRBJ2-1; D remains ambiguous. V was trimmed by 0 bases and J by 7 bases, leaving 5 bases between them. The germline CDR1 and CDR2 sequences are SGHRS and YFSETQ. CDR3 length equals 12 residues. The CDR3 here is CASSLVENEQFF. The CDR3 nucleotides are TGCGCCAGCAGCTTGGTCGAGAATGAGCAGTTCTTC.

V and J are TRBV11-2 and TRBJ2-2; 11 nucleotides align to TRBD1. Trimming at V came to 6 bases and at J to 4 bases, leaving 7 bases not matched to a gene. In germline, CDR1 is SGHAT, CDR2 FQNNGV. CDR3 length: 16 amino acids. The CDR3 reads CASRDRDRGTTGELFF. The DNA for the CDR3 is TGTGCCAGCAGGGACCGGGACAGGGGGACCACCGGGGAGCTGTTTTTT. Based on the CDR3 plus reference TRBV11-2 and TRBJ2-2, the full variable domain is EAGVAQSPRYKIIEKRQSVAFWCNPISGHATLYWYQQILGQGPKLLIQFQNNGVVDDSQLPKDRFSAERLKGVDSTLKIQPAKLEDSAVYLCASRDRDRGTTGELFFGEGSRLTVL.

CDR3 loop: CASSYSQGLLHEQYF. CDR3 nucleotides: TGTGCCAGCAGTTACTCACAGGGGCTCCTCCACGAGCAGTACTTC. This chain connects TRBV6-5 to TRBJ2-7, with 7 bases that match TRBD1. CDR3 length: 15 residues. Trimming took 0 bases from V and 5 from J; bases not matched to a gene: 7. Per germline, CDR1 MNHEY and CDR2 SVGAGI.

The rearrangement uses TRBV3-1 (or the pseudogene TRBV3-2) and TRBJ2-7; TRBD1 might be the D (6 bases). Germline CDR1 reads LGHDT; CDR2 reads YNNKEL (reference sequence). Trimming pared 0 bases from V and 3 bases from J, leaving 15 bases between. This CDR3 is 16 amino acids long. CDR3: CASSQEWGQEIYEQYF. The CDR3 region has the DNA TGTGCCAGCAGCCAAGAGTGGGGGCAGGAGATCTACGAGCAGTACTTC.

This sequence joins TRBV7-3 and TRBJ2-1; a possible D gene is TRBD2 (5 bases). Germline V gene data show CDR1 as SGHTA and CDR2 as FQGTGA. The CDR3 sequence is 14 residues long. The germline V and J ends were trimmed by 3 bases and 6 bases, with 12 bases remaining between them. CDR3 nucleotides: TGTGCCAGCAGCTTGCTCAGCGGATCCAATGAGCAGTTCTTC. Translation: CASSLLSGSNEQFF.